The 30 T cell receptor beta chains given below trace back to one sample, sequenced in a study of cytomegalovirus exposure and HLA in healthy donors. The primer mix had 60 Vbeta and 13 Jbeta primers. Sequencing was performed with immunoSEQ multiplex PCR; in TCRdb, only in-frame clones are kept and a portion is missing. Counted here are roughly 100,000 clones, around four fifths occurring once; the ten biggest clones make up 5.5% to 6.5%. The sequencing sample was made of PBMCs. The source is a woman aged 18 to 35 in good health and CMV-seropositive.

The V gene is TRBV25-1, the J gene TRBJ2-5; D call uncertain. CDR3 size: 14 residues. Looked up from germline, CDR1 is MGHDK and CDR2 is SYGVNS. V was cut by 2 bases and J by 2 bases, with 9 bases left in between. The CDR3 protein is CASSEVTEQETQYF. The CDR3 nucleotides read TGTGCCAGCAGTGAAGTTACGGAGCAAGAGACCCAGTACTTC.

V and J are TRBV5-1 and TRBJ1-1; a weak D match, TRBD1 (6 bases). Trimming shortened V by 2 bases and J by 8 bases, and 16 bases separated the two germline ends. Germline values: CDR1 SGHRS, CDR2 YFSETQ. CDR3 size: 14 residues. CDR3 region: CASSFGRGPKEAFF. The DNA for the CDR3 is TGCGCCAGCAGCTTTGGGCGGGGGCCTAAGGAAGCTTTCTTT.

The chain recombines TRBV28 with TRBJ1-4, with D maybe TRBD1 (6 bases). Germline V CDR1 and CDR2: MDHEN, SYDVKM. Trimming pared 3 bases from V and 5 bases from J, leaving 19 bases between. This CDR3 region has 17 residues. The CDR3 nucleotides are TGTGCCAGCAGTTTGTTCCAGGGGTATTGGGCAAATGAAAAACTGTTTTTT. The encoded protein is CASSLFQGYWANEKLFF.

This chain links TRBV7-6 with TRBJ2-5; 8 bases are a match to TRBD2. Trimming at V came to 5 bases and at J to 5 bases, leaving 13 bases not matched to a gene. The length of the CDR3 is 16 residues. In germline, CDR1 is SGHVS, CDR2 FNYEAQ. CDR3 nucleotide sequence: TGTGCCAGCAGCCCCCTCTCGGCGGGGGGCAGGGAGACCCAGTACTTC. This sequence encodes CASSPLSAGGRETQYF.

V and J are TRBV7-9 and TRBJ2-5; D is undetermined. V lost 5 bases, J lost 4 bases, and 17 bases lay in between. Germline loops: CDR1 SEHNR, CDR2 FQNEAQ (reference sequence). This CDR3 spans 15 amino acids. The CDR3 reads CASSTPGSFLETQYF. Written as DNA, the CDR3 is TGTGCCAGCAGCACCCCGGGTAGCTTCCTAGAGACCCAGTACTTC.

This clone was picked up one time. CDR3 coding DNA: TGTGCCAGCAGTTATACCGGGACAGGGGCGCAGTATTTT. Translating it yields CASSYTGTGAQYF. The chain recombines TRBV6-6 with TRBJ2-3, with TRBD1 identical over 10 bases. The CDR3 spans 13 residues. Germline V lookup: CDR1 MNHNY, CDR2 SVGAGI (reference sequence). Trimming at V came to 3 bases and at J to 10 bases, leaving 4 bases not matched to a gene.

The chain uses TRBV7-2 and TRBJ2-7; 9 positions match TRBD1. Germline V gives CDR1 SGHTA, CDR2 FQGNSA. This CDR3 spans 15 amino acids. The ends lost 1 base at V and 6 bases at J; junction bases unmatched: 7. The CDR3 nucleotides are TGTGCCAGCAGCTTAGGGCCGACAGGGGGACGCGAGCAGTACTTC. Translating gives CASSLGPTGGREQYF.

This clone has a handful of counts. The chain has TRBV5-4 and TRBJ1-2; perhaps TRBD1 as D (5 bases). V lost 4 bases and J lost 3, with 16 bases in between. Germline loops: CDR1 SGHNT, CDR2 YYREEE (reference sequence). The length of the CDR3 is 15 residues. Written as DNA, the CDR3 is TGTGCCAGCAGCCCCGGCGGGGCGGGTGACTATGGCTACACCTTC. Amino acids: CASSPGGAGDYGYTF.

The rearrangement joins TRBV4-2 to TRBJ1-6; no reliable D call. Germline V CDR1 and CDR2: LGHNA, YNFKEQ. The germline V and J ends were trimmed by 8 bases and 9 bases, with 20 bases remaining between them. The CDR3 is 15 residues long. The CDR3 sequence is CASAPSHGSASPLHF. The DNA of the CDR3 is TGTGCCAGCGCCCCAAGTCACGGGTCTGCTTCACCCCTCCACTTT.

At least ten counts were recorded for this clone. V and J are TRBV6-4 and TRBJ2-1; D perhaps matches TRBD1 (5 bases). Germline CDR1 reads MRHNA; CDR2 reads SNTAGT. The CDR3 runs 16 residues. Between the trimmed V and J ends, which lost 2 bases and 0 bases, there was a span of 11 bases. The CDR3 spells CASSDTTASSYNEQFF. CDR3 coding DNA: TGTGCCAGCAGTGACACGACAGCCAGCTCCTACAATGAGCAGTTCTTC.

V gene TRBV6-5 combines with J gene TRBJ1-2, with 8 bases matching TRBD1. Germline trimming cut 10 bases from V and 8 bases from J; bases unmatched to any gene: 9. The CDR3 is 12 residues long. Per germline, CDR1 MNHEY and CDR2 SVGAGI. In DNA form, the CDR3 reads TGTGCCATCGGACAGGGACCCCCCGGCTACACCTTC. This gives the protein CAIGQGPPGYTF.

This clone came up once. J is TRBJ2-2 and V is TRBV19; a weak D match, TRBD2 (5 bases). Trimming took 3 bases from V and 6 from J, leaving 14 bases between them. The CDR3 extends over 15 amino acids. Per germline, CDR1 LNHDA and CDR2 SQIVND (reference sequence). The CDR3 coding sequence is TGTGCCAGTAGTATTCTAGGTCGGAGGCCCGGGGAGCTGTTTTTT. The encoded protein is CASSILGRRPGELFF.

This rearrangement joins TRBV28 to TRBJ1-5; TRBD1 is a possible D gene (6 bases). V was cut by 6 bases and J by 4 bases, with 19 bases left in between. This CDR3 region has 16 residues. Germline CDR1 is MDHEN and CDR2 is SYDVKM. DNA of the CDR3: TGTGCCAGCAGCGGAGAAGTGACAGGCTATAATCAGCCCCAGCATTTT. It yields the protein CASSGEVTGYNQPQHF.

The gene calls are TRBV4-2 and TRBJ2-4, with unresolved D. Trimming shortened V by 1 base and J by 1 base, and 5 bases separated the two germline ends. The CDR3 spans 14 residues. CDR1 and CDR2 (germline): LGHNA, YNFKEQ. The CDR3, as DNA: TGTGCCAGCAGCCAAGGAGCGGCCAAAAACATTCAGTACTTC. It encodes CASSQGAAKNIQYF.

V gene TRBV5-6 combines with J gene TRBJ1-4; maybe TRBD1 (6 bases). CDR1 SGHDT and CDR2 YYEEEE come from the germline V gene. The CDR3 contains 15 residues. Trimming removed 2 bases at V and 6 bases at J, with 14 bases between. CDR3 DNA sequence: TGTGCCAGCAGCTTAATGGGACACCAGTATGAAAAACTGTTTTTT. As protein: CASSLMGHQYEKLFF.

Concerning this clone: A junction boundary mismatches the germline segment, possibly from a read error. The rearrangement links TRBV5-1 to TRBJ2-7, with D perhaps matching TRBD2 (7 bases). The CDR3 is made up of 13 amino acids. Germline CDR1 is SGHRS and CDR2 is YFSETQ. The CDR3 nucleotides are TGCGCCAGCAGCTCTAGGGGGGGATACGAGCAGCACTTC. It yields the protein CASSSRGGYEQHF.

This chain connects TRBV6-6 to TRBJ2-7; 12 bases fit TRBD2. CDR1 and CDR2 (germline): MNHNY, SVGAGI (reference sequence). The trim removed 6 bases at V and 1 base at J, leaving 4 bases unmatched. This CDR3 has 15 amino acids. CDR3 sequence reads: CASSFGLAGSYEQYF. The CDR3 nucleotides are TGTGCCAGCAGCTTTGGACTAGCGGGGTCCTACGAGCAGTACTTC.

The chain couples TRBV4-1 to TRBJ1-2; TRBD1 aligns across 7 bases. Per the germline V gene, CDR1 is MGHRA and CDR2 is YSYEKL. After removal of 4 bases from V and 7 bases from J, the junction contained 24 bases not matched to a gene. The CDR3 is 19 residues long. This chain's CDR3 is CASSLVPPDRVSFSSGYTF. The CDR3 region has the DNA TGCGCCAGCAGCCTGGTCCCCCCAGACAGGGTATCGTTTAGCTCTGGCTACACCTTC.

The chain has TRBV6-1 and TRBJ1-1, with a possible D match to TRBD1 (5 bases). The ends were cut back, 10 bases at V and 2 bases at J, with 17 bases in the middle. The germline V gene has CDR1 MNHNS and CDR2 SASEGT. This CDR3 has 14 amino acids. CDR3 in DNA: TGTGCCATCTCGGAGGGGACTCTTAACACTGAAGCTTTCTTT. Amino acid sequence: CAISEGTLNTEAFF.

The CDR3 reads CASSYAGTGRYEAFF. In nucleotides, the CDR3 is TGTGCCAGCAGTTACGCCGGGACAGGGAGGTATGAAGCTTTCTTT. The chain employs TRBV6-5 and TRBJ1-1; 9 positions agree with TRBD1. Germline CDR1 MNHEY, CDR2 SVGAGI. Trimming cost V 2 bases and J 7 bases; bases outside gene matches: 8. The CDR3 runs 15 residues.

The chain carries TRBV4-1 and TRBJ1-4; TRBD1 might be the D (5 bases). V lost 0 bases, J lost 5 bases, and 16 bases lay in between. Per the germline V gene, CDR1 is MGHRA and CDR2 is YSYEKL. There are 17 residues in the CDR3. The chain's CDR3 is CASSQDRGTGLNEKLFF. The CDR3 DNA is TGCGCCAGCAGCCAAGATAGGGGAACAGGCCTGAATGAAAAACTGTTTTTT.

This chain uses TRBV19 with TRBJ1-2; TRBD1 matches at 8 bases. The germline gives CDR1 LNHDA, CDR2 SQIVND (reference sequence). The J segment lost 6 bases and the V segment lost 7 bases, leaving 22 bases of the junction unmatched. There are 18 residues in the CDR3. The CDR3 is CASKAITKTGVVSHGYTF. In DNA form, the CDR3 reads TGTGCCAGTAAGGCGATAACAAAGACAGGGGTTGTATCGCATGGCTACACCTTC.

The V gene is TRBV5-6, the J gene TRBJ1-5; D not resolved. In germline, CDR1 is SGHDT, CDR2 YYEEEE. CDR3 length: 13 residues. The ends were cut back, 4 bases at V and 5 bases at J, with 10 bases in the middle. For the CDR3, the DNA is TGTGCCAGCAGCCTGCGGAGAGATCAGCCCCAGCATTTT. Its protein product is CASSLRRDQPQHF. Using reference TRBV5-6 and TRBJ1-5 for the parts outside the CDR3, the full variable domain is DAGVTQSPTHLIKTRGQQVTLRCSPKSGHDTVSWYQQALGQGPQFIFQYYEEEERQRGNFPDRFSGHQFPNYSSELNVNALLLGDSALYLCASSLRRDQPQHFGDGTRLSIL.

J is TRBJ2-1 and V is TRBV11-3; tentative D call: TRBD2 (6 bases). The CDR3 length is 14 residues. V lost 5 bases, J lost 7 bases, and 15 bases lay in between. Per germline, CDR1 SGHNT and CDR2 YENEEA. CDR3 sequence reads: CASSPLGLWNEQFF. In DNA form, the CDR3 reads TGTGCCAGCAGCCCCCTGGGACTGTGGAATGAGCAGTTCTTC.

This chain uses TRBV6-5 with TRBJ2-2; D might be TRBD2 (5 bases). Trimming stripped 6 bases from V and 5 bases from J, with 10 bases between. CDR3 length equals 13 residues. Germline CDR1 is MNHEY and CDR2 is SVGAGI. The CDR3 sequence is CASRLPGTGELFF. CDR3 coding DNA: TGTGCCAGCAGACTACCGGGAACCGGGGAGCTGTTTTTT.

The chain couples TRBV5-1 to TRBJ1-5; TRBD1 might be the D (6 bases). The CDR3 spans 13 residues. Germline V gives CDR1 SGHRS, CDR2 YFSETQ. V was cut by 4 bases and J by 6 bases, with 11 bases left in between. The CDR3 bases are TGCGCCAGCAGCCAGGGGCCGACTCAGCCCCAGCATTTT. Translated, it gives CASSQGPTQPQHF.

The CDR3 nucleotides are TGCGCCAGCAGCTTGGTGGGGGGGCCCCAGAACACTGAAGCTTTCTTT. It is translated as CASSLVGGPQNTEAFF. The chain joins TRBV5-1 to TRBJ1-1, with a weak D call TRBD1 (6 bases). The V end was cut by 0 bases, the J end by 1 base, with 13 bases between. Germline CDR1 and CDR2: SGHRS and YFSETQ. The CDR3 length is 16 residues.

The rearrangement uses TRBV7-9 and TRBJ2-3; possible D gene TRBD2, 6 bases. Germline lookup yields CDR1 SEHNR and CDR2 FQNEAQ (reference sequence). Trimming pared 2 bases from V and 6 bases from J, leaving 18 bases between. The length of the CDR3 is 16 residues. The CDR3 loop reads CASSLISGSSPDTQYF. The CDR3 region has the DNA TGTGCCAGCAGCTTAATAAGCGGGTCCTCGCCTGATACGCAGTATTTT.

The gene calls are TRBV7-3 and TRBJ2-4; D is possibly TRBD1 (5 bases). The CDR3 has 14 residues. Germline CDR1 SGHTA, CDR2 FQGTGA. The V end was cut by 5 bases, the J end by 9 bases, with 17 bases between. The CDR3 loop reads CASSTQGGQGIQYF. The DNA for the CDR3 is TGTGCCAGCAGCACGCAGGGTGGCCAAGGCATTCAGTACTTC.

The V and J genes are TRBV9 and TRBJ1-5, with no clear D. V shed 2 bases and J shed 6 bases, with 9 bases lying between them. CDR1 and CDR2 (germline): SGDLS, YYNGEE. The CDR3 sequence is 13 residues long. Here the CDR3 reads CASSVHSGQPQHF. In nucleotides, the CDR3 is TGTGCCAGCAGCGTGCATTCCGGTCAGCCCCAGCATTTT. Supplemented by reference TRBV9 and TRBJ1-5, the full variable domain reads DSGVTQTPKHLITATGQRVTLRCSPRSGDLSVYWYQQSLDQGLQFLIQYYNGEERAKGNILERFSAQQFPDLHSELNLSSLELGDSALYFCASSVHSGQPQHFGDGTRLSIL.